This T cell receptor beta chain was identified during a study of Graves' ophthalmopathy and Graves' hyperthyroidism. Study-level findings and limits: Blood also held most thyroid clonotypes expanded above 0.001 frequency. Sensitivity reached roughly 90% and specificity about 81% for a 13-signature model separating ophthalmopathy from stable hyperthyroidism.

This clonotype was detected many times. Its antigen remains unknown. One end of the junction is discordant with germline, which a read error may explain. Enrollment excluded any patients with other autoimmune diseases, uncontrolled infections, pregnancy or lactation. Thyroid ultrasound, orbital computed tomography, TRAb, serum thyroxine and clinical symptoms formed the basis of diagnosis. For repertoire sequencing, the TCR beta CDR3 regions were amplified from RNA transcripts. HTBI-primed first-round RT-PCR preceded second-round multiplex PCR. One entry per CDR3 protein results from TCRdb running MiXCR on the multiplex PCR reads. The sample consists of over a million distinct CDR3 sequences, about two fifths of them appearing once. Germline assignment: CDR1 SGHRS and CDR2 YFSETQ. CDR3 length equals 12 residues.

The receptor was derived from an adult man with Graves' hyperthyroidism. The chain uses TRBV5-1 and TRBJ1-2; perhaps TRBD1 as D (6 bases). The specimen sequenced was peripheral blood or thyroid tissue (not recorded which). CDR3 in DNA: TGCGCCAACAGCCCGGACAGATATGGCTACACCTTC. This gives the protein CANSPDRYGYTF.